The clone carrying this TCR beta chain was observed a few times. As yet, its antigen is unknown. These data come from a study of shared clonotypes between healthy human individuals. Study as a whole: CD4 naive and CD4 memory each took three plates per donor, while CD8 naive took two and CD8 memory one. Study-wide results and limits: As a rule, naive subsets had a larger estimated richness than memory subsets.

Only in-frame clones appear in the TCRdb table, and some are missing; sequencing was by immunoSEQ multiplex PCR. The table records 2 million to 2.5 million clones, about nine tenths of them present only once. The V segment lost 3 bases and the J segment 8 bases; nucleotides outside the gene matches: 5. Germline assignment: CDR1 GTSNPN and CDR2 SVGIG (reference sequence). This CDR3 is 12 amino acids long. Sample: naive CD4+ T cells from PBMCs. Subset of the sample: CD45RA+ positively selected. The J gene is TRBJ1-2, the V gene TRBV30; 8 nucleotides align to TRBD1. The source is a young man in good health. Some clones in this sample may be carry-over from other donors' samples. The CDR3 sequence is CAWRQQGEGYTF. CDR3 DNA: TGTGCCTGGAGACAACAGGGGGAAGGCTACACCTTC.